These T cell receptor beta chains were read from a single sample in a study of identical twins. A single record per CDR3 protein comes from TCRdb applying MiXCR to the 5' RACE reads. The top ten clones hold under 3.5% of a sample with about 570,000 distinct CDR3 sequences, roughly 9.9% of them seen once. These data were also reused for a study on yellow fever vaccine responses in identical twins.

Sequenced input: PBMCs. The receptors originated from a woman younger than 35 in good health. Both conserved end residues are part of each CDR3. A D gene is named only where the DNA matches it firmly. Some rows mark clone size as missing; the rest say once, few, many or name a class of expanded clone.

TRBV6-5,few,14,TRBJ2-1,.,TGTGCCAGCAGTTATAGTACGGTCCGACATGAGCAGTTCTTC,CASSYSTVRHEQFF
TRBV27,.,11,TRBJ2-2,.,TGTGCCAGCAGTTTAAGAGGGGAGCTGGTTTTT,CASSLRGELVF
TRBV7-2,many,14,TRBJ1-1,.,TGTGCCAGCAGCTTAAAGGCCAGACTCACTGAAGCTTTCTTT,CASSLKARLTEAFF
TRBV6-2/TRBV6-3,.,14,TRBJ2-3,.,TGTGCCAGCAGCCTAGGTCGGGGGACAGATACGCAGTATTTT,CASSLGRGTDTQYF
TRBV5-1,few,13,TRBJ2-4,.,TGCGCCAGCAGCTTGAGACAGGAAAACATTCAGTACTTC,CASSLRQENIQYF
TRBV5-1,few,15,TRBJ2-1,.,TGCGCCAGCAGCTTGGGTAGGAATCTGGACGATGAGCAGTTCTTC,CASSLGRNLDDEQFF
TRBV7-2,many,14,TRBJ2-7,.,TGTGCCAGCAGTCCCGCACCGGAGACGTACGAGCAGTACTTC,CASSPAPETYEQYF
TRBV10-3,.,15,TRBJ2-1,.,TGTGCCATCAGTGAGTCGGGGACTCAAAACAATGAGCAGTTCTTC,CAISESGTQNNEQFF
TRBV28,many,13,TRBJ2-7,TRBD1,TGTGCCAGCGGCGACAGGGCGTCGTACGAGCAGTACTTC,CASGDRASYEQYF
TRBV7-9,few,16,TRBJ2-3,.,TGTGCCAGCAGCCCTCGACCGTCAGGGAGCACAGATACGCAGTATTTT,CASSPRPSGSTDTQYF
TRBV18,once,14,TRBJ2-7,.,TGTGCCAGCTCACCAAGGGCGGGTACCTACGAGCAGTACTTC,CASSPRAGTYEQYF
TRBV20-1,many,13,TRBJ2-5,.,TGCAGTGCTTTGGGGCAGGGCCAAGAGACCCAGTACTTC,CSALGQGQETQYF
TRBV5-1,many,13,TRBJ2-7,.,TGCGCCAGCAGCTTGTACAGCCTCTACGAGCAGTACTTC,CASSLYSLYEQYF
TRBV12-3/TRBV12-4,.,13,TRBJ2-5,TRBD1,TGTGCCAGCCACGACAGGGTCCAAGAGACCCAGTACTTC,CASHDRVQETQYF
TRBV5-1,.,18,TRBJ2-3,TRBD2,TGCGCCAGCAGCTTGCTGTCTAGACTAGCGGATAGCACAGATACGCAGTATTTT,CASSLLSRLADSTDTQYF
TRBV6-5,few,12,TRBJ2-7,.,TGTGCCAGCAGGCGAGGGGGGAACGAGCAGTACTTC,CASRRGGNEQYF
TRBV2,.,17,TRBJ2-1,TRBD2,TGTGCCAGCAGTGAAGAACTAGCGGGGGGGCTTGGTAATGAGCAGTTCTTC,CASSEELAGGLGNEQFF
TRBV25-1,many,13,TRBJ2-1,.,TGTGCCAGCAGTGAATATCCTAAGTTTGTGCAGTTCTTC,CASSEYPKFVQFF
TRBV5-6,many,16,TRBJ2-7,TRBD1,TGTGCCAGCAGCTTGGATGTTTGGGGGACAGATTACGAGCAGTACTTC,CASSLDVWGTDYEQYF
TRBV5-1,.,13,TRBJ2-1,.,TGCGCCAGCAGCTTGGTTGAACTGGGAGGGCAGTTCTTC,CASSLVELGGQFF
TRBV5-1,.,19,TRBJ2-2,.,TGCGCCAGCAGCTCTCCCCCCCGGGGGGCCCTGAGGAACACCGGGGAGCTGTTTTTT,CASSSPPRGALRNTGELFF
TRBV4-3,few,15,TRBJ2-7,.,TGCGCCAGCAGCCAAGACGTAATAGGCTCCATCGGGCAGTACTTC,CASSQDVIGSIGQYF
TRBV5-1,many,14,TRBJ2-7,TRBD2,TGCGCCAGCAGCGTGACTAGCGGGAGGTCCGAGCAGTACTTC,CASSVTSGRSEQYF
TRBV19,few,14,TRBJ2-2,.,TGTGCCAGTAGTCTAACAGGGAATAGAGGGGAGCTGTTTTTT,CASSLTGNRGELFF
TRBV5-1,.,18,TRBJ2-6,TRBD1,TGCGCCAGCAGCCTAGGACAGGGGGCGTTCTCTGGGGCCAACGTCCTGACTTTC,CASSLGQGAFSGANVLTF
TRBV6-2/TRBV6-3,.,15,TRBJ2-1,TRBD1,TGTGCCAGCAGAACGACCGGGACAGGCGAGCATGGGCAGTTCTTC,CASRTTGTGEHGQFF
TRBV7-2,.,15,TRBJ2-1,TRBD2,TGTGCCAGCAGCATCCCGGGACTAGCGCTTAATGAGCAGTTCTTC,CASSIPGLALNEQFF
TRBV28,.,14,TRBJ2-1,.,TGTGCCAGCAGTGGACTTCAGCGGTCCAATGAGCAGTTCTTC,CASSGLQRSNEQFF
TRBV30,few,13,TRBJ1-2,TRBD1,TGTGCCTGGACAGGGGGTAACGACTATGGCTACACCTTC,CAWTGGNDYGYTF
TRBV7-9,.,12,TRBJ1-2,.,TGTGCCAGCAGCTTGGGCAATCAAGGCTACACCTTC,CASSLGNQGYTF
TRBV5-1,few,16,TRBJ2-6,TRBD1,TGCGCCAGCAGCTTGCCGACAGGGAATGGGGCCAACGTCCTGACTTTC,CASSLPTGNGANVLTF
TRBV7-6,many,15,TRBJ2-3,.,TGTGCCAGCAGCTTAGGGACTACCGGCACAGATACGCAGTATTTT,CASSLGTTGTDTQYF
TRBV5-1,many,13,TRBJ2-1,.,TGCGCCAGCAGCTTGGACAGTTACAATGAGCAGTTCTTC,CASSLDSYNEQFF
TRBV30,few,12,TRBJ1-1,.,TGTGCCTGGAGTGACAGGGAGACTGAAGCTTTCTTT,CAWSDRETEAFF
TRBV12-3/TRBV12-4,many,14,TRBJ2-1,TRBD2,TGTGCCAGCAGTTTAGGCGGGAGTAAGACTGAGCAGTTCTTC,CASSLGGSKTEQFF
TRBV6-1,.,15,TRBJ2-7,TRBD2,TGTGCCAGCAGTGAACCTCCGGGACTAATCCACGAGCAGTACTTC,CASSEPPGLIHEQYF
TRBV4-2,few,16,TRBJ2-5,.,TGTGCCAGCAGCCAATCGAGAAGGTTGGGCCAAGAGACCCAGTACTTC,CASSQSRRLGQETQYF
TRBV3-1,many,18,TRBJ2-2,.,TGTGCCAGCAGCCAAGATCCGAGGACGACCGGTAGCACCGGGGAGCTGTTTTTT,CASSQDPRTTGSTGELFF
TRBV28,.,13,TRBJ2-5,.,TGTGCCAGCAGTCATCAGGGGCAAGAGACCCAGTACTTC,CASSHQGQETQYF